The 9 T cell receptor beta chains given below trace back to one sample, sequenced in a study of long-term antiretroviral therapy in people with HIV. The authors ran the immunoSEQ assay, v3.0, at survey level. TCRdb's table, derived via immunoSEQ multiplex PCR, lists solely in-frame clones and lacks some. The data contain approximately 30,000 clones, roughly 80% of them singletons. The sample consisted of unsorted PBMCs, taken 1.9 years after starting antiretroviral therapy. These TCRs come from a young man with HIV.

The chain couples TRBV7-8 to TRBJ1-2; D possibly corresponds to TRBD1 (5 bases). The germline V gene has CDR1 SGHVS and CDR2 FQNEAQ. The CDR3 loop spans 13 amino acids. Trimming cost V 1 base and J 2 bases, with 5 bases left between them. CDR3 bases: TGTGCCAGCAGCTTAGGACAGAACTATGGCTACACCTTC. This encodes CASSLGQNYGYTF. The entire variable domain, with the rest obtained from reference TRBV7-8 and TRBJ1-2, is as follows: GAGVSQSPRYKVAKRGQDVALRCDPISGHVSLFWYQQALGQGPEFLTYFQNEAQLDKSGLPSDRFFAERPEGSVSTLKIQRTQQEDSAVYLCASSLGQNYGYTFGSGTRLTVV.

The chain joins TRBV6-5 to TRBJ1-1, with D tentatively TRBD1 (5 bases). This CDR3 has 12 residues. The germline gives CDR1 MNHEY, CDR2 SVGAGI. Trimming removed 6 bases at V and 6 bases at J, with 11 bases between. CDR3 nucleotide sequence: TGTGCCAGCAGCGGGGCAGGGCCTGAAGCTTTCTTT. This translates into CASSGAGPEAFF.

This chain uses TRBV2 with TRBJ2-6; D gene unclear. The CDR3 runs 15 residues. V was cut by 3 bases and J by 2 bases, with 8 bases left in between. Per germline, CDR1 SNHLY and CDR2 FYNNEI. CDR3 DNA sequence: TGTGCCAGCAGTGACCAGGTAGCTGGGGCCAACGTCCTGACTTTC. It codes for CASSDQVAGANVLTF. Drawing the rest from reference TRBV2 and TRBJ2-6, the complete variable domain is EPEVTQTPSHQVTQMGQEVILRCVPISNHLYFYWYRQILGQKVEFLVSFYNNEISEKSEIFDDQFSVERPDGSNFTLKIRSTKLEDSAMYFCASSDQVAGANVLTFGAGSRLTVL.

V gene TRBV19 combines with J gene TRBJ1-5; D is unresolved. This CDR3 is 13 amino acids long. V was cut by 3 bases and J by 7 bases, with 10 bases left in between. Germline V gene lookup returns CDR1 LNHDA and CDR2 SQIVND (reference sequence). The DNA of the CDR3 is TGTGCCAGTAGTATCCCAGGATCCCAGCCCCAGCATTTT. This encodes CASSIPGSQPQHF.

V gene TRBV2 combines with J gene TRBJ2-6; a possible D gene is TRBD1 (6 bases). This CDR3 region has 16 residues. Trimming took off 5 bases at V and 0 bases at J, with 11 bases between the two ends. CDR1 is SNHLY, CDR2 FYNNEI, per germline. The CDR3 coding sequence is TGTGCCAGCAGTAAATCAGGGGTCTCTGGGGCCAACGTCCTGACTTTC. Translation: CASSKSGVSGANVLTF.

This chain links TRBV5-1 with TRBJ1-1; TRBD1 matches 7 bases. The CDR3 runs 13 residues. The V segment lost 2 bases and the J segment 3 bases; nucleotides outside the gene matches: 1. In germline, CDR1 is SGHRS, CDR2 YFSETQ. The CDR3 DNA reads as TGCGCCAGCAGCTTAACAGGGGACACTGAAGCTTTCTTT. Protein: CASSLTGDTEAFF.

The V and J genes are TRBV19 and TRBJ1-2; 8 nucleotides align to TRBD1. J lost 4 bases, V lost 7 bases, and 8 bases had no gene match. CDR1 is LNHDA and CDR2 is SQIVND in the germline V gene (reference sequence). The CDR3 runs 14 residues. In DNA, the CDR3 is TGTGCCAGTACCCACGGCCAGGGGGCCTATGGCTACACCTTC. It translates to CASTHGQGAYGYTF. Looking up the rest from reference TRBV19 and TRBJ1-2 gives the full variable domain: DGGITQSPKYLFRKEGQNVTLSCEQNLNHDAMYWYRQDPGQGLRLIYYSQIVNDFQKGDIAEGYSVSREKKESFPLTVTSAQKNPTAFYLCASTHGQGAYGYTFGSGTRLTVV.

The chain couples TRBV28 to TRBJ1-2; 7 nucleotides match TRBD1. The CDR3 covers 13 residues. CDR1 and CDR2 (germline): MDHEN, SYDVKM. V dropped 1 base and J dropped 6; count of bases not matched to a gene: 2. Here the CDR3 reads CASSLYQGDGYTF. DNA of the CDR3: TGTGCCAGCAGTTTATACCAGGGGGATGGCTACACCTTC.

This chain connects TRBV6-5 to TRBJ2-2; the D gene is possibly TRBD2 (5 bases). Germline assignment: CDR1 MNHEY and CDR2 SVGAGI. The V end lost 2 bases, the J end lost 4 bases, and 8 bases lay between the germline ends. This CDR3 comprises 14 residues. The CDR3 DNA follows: TGTGCCAGCAGTTACCAGGAGGTCACCGGGGAGCTGTTTTTT. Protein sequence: CASSYQEVTGELFF.